These 30 T cell receptor beta chains came from one sample sequenced in a study of cytomegalovirus exposure and HLA in healthy donors. The study ran its PCR with 60 Vbeta and 13 Jbeta primers. Here immunoSEQ multiplex PCR was the method, and the copy in TCRdb shows in-frame clones only, minus some. The table shows fewer than 250,000 clones, with less than 80% occurring only once. Sequencing used PBMCs. The source of these receptors is a girl aged 2-10 years in good health and CMV-seronegative.

The rearrangement joins TRBV5-1 to TRBJ2-5; D gene unclear. The CDR3 is 14 amino acids. Trimming cost V 3 bases and J 5 bases, with 14 bases left between them. CDR1 SGHRS and CDR2 YFSETQ come from the germline V gene. The CDR3 DNA reads as TGCGCCAGCAGCTCCTGGTGGCCCCAGGAGACCCAGTACTTC. Amino acids: CASSSWWPQETQYF.

This sequence joins TRBV7-9 and TRBJ2-2; 13 bases are a match to TRBD2. V lost 3 bases and J lost 6; bases outside the gene matches: 1. The CDR3 covers 15 residues. Per germline, CDR1 SEHNR and CDR2 FQNEAQ (reference sequence). Written as DNA, the CDR3 is TGTGCCAGCAGCTTTGGACTAGCGGGAGCCGGGGAGCTGTTTTTT. It yields the protein CASSFGLAGAGELFF.

V and J are TRBV6-1 and TRBJ1-6, with D tentatively TRBD1 (6 bases). The CDR3 is made up of 15 amino acids. The V gene lost 7 bases and the J gene lost 2 bases, with 12 bases spanning the gap. The V gene's germline CDR1 is MNHNS and CDR2 SASEGT. The CDR3 is CASTAGGPYNSPLHF. The DNA for the CDR3 is TGTGCCAGCACCGCGGGGGGCCCCTATAATTCACCCCTCCACTTT.

The V gene is TRBV4-1, the J gene TRBJ1-2; D is ambiguous. This CDR3 region has 17 residues. The germline V and J ends were trimmed by 0 bases and 2 bases, with 16 bases remaining between them. CDR1 MGHRA and CDR2 YSYEKL come from the germline V gene. The CDR3 loop is CASSQDFIVARNYGYTF. The CDR3 DNA sequence: TGCGCCAGCAGCCAAGATTTTATTGTGGCCAGAAACTATGGCTACACCTTC.

V is TRBV4-2 and J is TRBJ1-6, with 8 bases aligning to TRBD1. This CDR3 region has 14 residues. Losses at the gene ends were 4 bases for V and 12 bases for J; bases not matched to a gene: 8. Germline V CDR1 and CDR2: LGHNA, YNFKEQ. CDR3 bases: TGTGCCAGCAGCCTGGACAGGGAGATTCAACCCCTCCACTTT. Translated, it gives CASSLDREIQPLHF.

This clone appeared a single time. The chain employs TRBV5-3 and TRBJ2-6; TRBD1 matches at 8 bases. TRBV5-3 counts as an open reading frame of uncertain function. The CDR3 spans 18 residues. After removal of 3 bases from V and 0 bases from J, the junction contained 8 bases not matched to a gene. The CDR3 is CARSWARDRYSGANVLTF. The CDR3, as DNA: TGTGCCAGAAGCTGGGCCCGGGACAGGTACTCTGGGGCCAACGTCCTGACTTTC.

This clone came up a few times. The chain combines TRBV25-1 with TRBJ2-7, with unresolved D. CDR3 length equals 13 residues. Germline assignment: CDR1 MGHDK and CDR2 SYGVNS. With 3 bases removed from V and 1 base from J, the gap between germline ends came to 7 bases. CDR3 nucleotide sequence: TGTGCCAGCAGTGACCGCCGGTCCTACGAGCAGTACTTC. This sequence encodes CASSDRRSYEQYF.

Only one count was recorded for this clone. The chain is built from TRBV5-4 and TRBJ1-4, with 7 positions matching TRBD1. V shed 5 bases and J 8 bases; nucleotides not matched to a gene: 6. Germline CDR1 reads SGHNT; CDR2 reads YYREEE (reference sequence). The length of the CDR3 is 13 residues. The CDR3 DNA reads TGTGCCAGCAGGAAACAGGGGAGGGAAAAACTGTTTTTT. This translates into CASRKQGREKLFF.

The chain recombines TRBV4-2 with TRBJ1-2, with TRBD1 matching over 11 bases. Germline V gene data show CDR1 as LGHNA and CDR2 as YNFKEQ. The CDR3 sequence is 17 residues long. The ends lost 2 bases at V and 4 bases at J; junction bases unmatched: 9. The CDR3 loop is CASSQFGGTGGLYGYTF. CDR3 sequence (DNA): TGTGCCAGCAGCCAATTTGGGGGGACAGGGGGACTCTATGGCTACACCTTC.

The V gene is TRBV15, the J gene TRBJ2-3, with 7 bases aligning to TRBD1. Germline V gene sequence: CDR1 LNHNV, CDR2 YYDKDF (reference sequence). Trimming cost V 3 bases and J 3 bases; bases outside gene matches: 21. The CDR3 spans 20 residues. The CDR3 DNA follows: TGTGCCACCAGCAGGGAGAGGACAGGAACAGGAACAGGCGGGACAGATACGCAGTATTTT. Its protein is CATSRERTGTGTGGTDTQYF.

The V call is TRBV6-1, the J call TRBJ2-7; 8 bases match TRBD1. Germline trimming cut 6 bases from V and 3 bases from J; bases unmatched to any gene: 4. CDR3 size: 13 residues. Germline CDR1 and CDR2: MNHNS and SASEGT. The CDR3 sequence: CASRPTGVYEQYF. The CDR3 DNA sequence: TGTGCCAGCAGACCGACAGGGGTCTACGAGCAGTACTTC.

The chain links TRBV5-1 to TRBJ2-3; tentatively, D is TRBD1 (5 bases). The CDR3 totals 14 residues. Trimming stripped 4 bases from V and 0 bases from J, with 9 bases between. Germline-derived CDR1 and CDR2 are SGHRS and YFSETQ. The CDR3 region is CASSPPGSTDTQYF. DNA of the CDR3: TGCGCCAGCAGCCCCCCAGGGAGCACAGATACGCAGTATTTT.

The J gene is TRBJ2-5, the V gene TRBV9; 10 bases fit TRBD2. V lost 0 bases to trimming and J lost 3 bases; unmatched junction nucleotides: 11. CDR1 and CDR2 from the germline V gene are SGDLS and YYNGEE. There are 18 residues in the CDR3. CDR3 DNA: TGTGCCAGCAGCGTAGTAATAGCGGGAGGCTTTGGGGAAGAGACCCAGTACTTC. As protein: CASSVVIAGGFGEETQYF. Looking up the rest from reference TRBV9 and TRBJ2-5 gives the full variable domain: DSGVTQTPKHLITATGQRVTLRCSPRSGDLSVYWYQQSLDQGLQFLIQYYNGEERAKGNILERFSAQQFPDLHSELNLSSLELGDSALYFCASSVVIAGGFGEETQYFGPGTRLLVL.

The chain links TRBV6-4 to TRBJ2-3; D remains unclear. Between the trimmed V and J ends, which lost 0 bases and 0 bases, there was a span of 10 bases. This CDR3 is built from 16 residues. The germline CDR1 and CDR2 sequences are MRHNA and SNTAGT. The CDR3 region has the DNA TGTGCCAGCAGTGACTCGTCCGGGTCTAGCACAGATACGCAGTATTTT. This gives the protein CASSDSSGSSTDTQYF.

The rearrangement joins TRBV10-3 to TRBJ2-1, with D maybe TRBD2 (5 bases). With 10 bases removed from V and 8 bases from J, the gap between germline ends came to 18 bases. Germline V gene sequence: CDR1 ENHRY, CDR2 SYGVKD. The CDR3 consists of 13 residues. In DNA, the CDR3 is TGTGCCACCTTCGCGGGTCAGATGGATGAGCAGTTCTTC. Its protein product is CATFAGQMDEQFF.

The chain recombines TRBV4-1 with TRBJ2-2; D possibly corresponds to TRBD2 (7 bases). The CDR3 runs to 15 residues. CDR1 and CDR2 from the germline V gene are MGHRA and YSYEKL. V was cut by 8 bases and J by 4 bases, with 17 bases left in between. CDR3 in DNA: TGCGCCAGCGAAATGGGAGGGGGGCCCACCGGGGAGCTGTTTTTT. This encodes CASEMGGGPTGELFF.

The gene calls are TRBV19 and TRBJ1-2, with D possibly TRBD1 on 6 matching bases. In germline, CDR1 is LNHDA, CDR2 SQIVND (reference sequence). V was shortened by 0 bases and J by 5 bases, with 16 bases between the two germline ends. This CDR3 has 16 amino acids. The DNA for the CDR3 is TGTGCCAGTAGTATAGATCGTATGGGGGCGCGGTATGGCTACACCTTC. Translation: CASSIDRMGARYGYTF.

The table lists this clone with a count of one. The genes are TRBV7-2 and TRBJ1-2; no reliable D call. This CDR3 region has 15 residues. Germline CDR1 and CDR2: SGHTA and FQGNSA. V shed 10 bases and J shed 4 bases, with 22 bases lying between them. The CDR3 loop is CATAREIPPPYGYTF. The CDR3 DNA reads as TGTGCCACAGCGCGCGAGATCCCTCCCCCCTATGGCTACACCTTC.

The V call is TRBV9, the J call TRBJ1-3; no clear D gene. Between the trimmed V and J ends, which lost 4 bases and 4 bases, there was a span of 6 bases. CDR3 length: 12 amino acids. The germline gives CDR1 SGDLS, CDR2 YYNGEE. The CDR3 bases are TGTGCCAGCAGCCGTTCCGGAAACACCATATATTTT. Protein product: CASSRSGNTIYF.

The gene calls are TRBV5-1 and TRBJ2-5; the D is unclear. With the DNA end fitting TRBJ2-7 better, the J assignment may be wrong. The CDR3 extends over 15 amino acids. The germline V gene has CDR1 SGHRS and CDR2 YFSETQ. The DNA for the CDR3 is TGCGCCAGCAGCTTGGATGCCCACCGCTCCTACGAGCAGTACTTC. Its translation: CASSLDAHRSYEQYF.

V usage is TRBV25-1 and J usage is TRBJ1-4; D gene uncertain. Trimming took off 1 base at V and 3 bases at J, with 12 bases between the two ends. This CDR3 has 16 amino acids. Germline assignment: CDR1 MGHDK and CDR2 SYGVNS. CDR3 region: CASSELRGAANEKLFF. DNA of the CDR3: TGTGCCAGCAGTGAATTACGGGGTGCGGCTAATGAAAAACTGTTTTTT.

V is TRBV29-1 and J is TRBJ1-1; TRBD1 might be the D (5 bases). V shed 6 bases and J shed 3 bases, with 17 bases lying between them. Germline V gene sequence: CDR1 SQVTM, CDR2 ANQGSEA. The CDR3 runs to 14 residues. The CDR3: CSVLPRESHTEAFF. As DNA, the CDR3 is TGCAGCGTGCTTCCCAGGGAATCGCACACTGAAGCTTTCTTT. The entire variable domain, with the rest obtained from reference TRBV29-1 and TRBJ1-1, is as follows: SAVISQKPSRDICQRGTSLTIQCQVDSQVTMMFWYRQQPGQSLTLIATANQGSEATYESGFVIDKFPISRPNLTFSTLTVSNMSPEDSSIYLCSVLPRESHTEAFFGQGTRLTVV.

This sequence joins TRBV6-1 and TRBJ2-3, with D tentatively TRBD2 (5 bases). The CDR3 contains 13 residues. In germline, CDR1 is MNHNS, CDR2 SASEGT. V lost 8 bases to trimming and J lost 4 bases, with 13 bases between them. The DNA of the CDR3 is TGTGCCAGCGGCGCGCGAGGGTCAGATACGCAGTATTTT. Its translation is CASGARGSDTQYF.

The rearrangement links TRBV6-7 to TRBJ1-2; 10 bases match TRBD1. TRBV6-7 has ORF status, its function being uncertain. The CDR3 is made up of 14 amino acids. Germline trimming cut 2 bases from V and 7 bases from J; bases unmatched to any gene: 4. CDR3 amino acids: CASSYPTGGCGYTF. CDR3 DNA sequence: TGTGCCAGCAGTTACCCGACAGGGGGCTGTGGCTACACCTTC.

The V call is TRBV11-2, the J call TRBJ2-2, with TRBD2 as a possible D gene (5 bases). The CDR3 is made up of 15 amino acids. The germline V gene encodes CDR1 SGHAT and CDR2 FQNNGV. The V and J ends lost 2 bases and 6 bases respectively, with 13 bases between them. The CDR3 coding sequence is TGTGCCAGCAGCTTACGAGGGTTGATTTCCGGGGAGCTGTTTTTT. Protein: CASSLRGLISGELFF.

This clone was detected only once. The genes are TRBV6-1 and TRBJ2-7; D possibly corresponds to TRBD1 (6 bases). CDR1 is MNHNS and CDR2 is SASEGT in the germline V gene. The CDR3 loop spans 14 amino acids. Between the trimmed V and J ends, which lost 5 bases and 2 bases, there was a span of 13 bases. The CDR3: CASSTQTGPYEQYF. Here the CDR3 DNA reads TGTGCCAGCAGTACCCAGACAGGCCCCTACGAGCAGTACTTC.

The chain combines TRBV5-1 with TRBJ1-1; 9 bases are shared with TRBD1. V lost 4 bases, J lost 7 bases, and 2 bases stayed unmatched. The CDR3 sequence is 12 residues long. Germline V gene lookup returns CDR1 SGHRS and CDR2 YFSETQ. The CDR3 region is CASSADRGEAFF. The CDR3 DNA follows: TGCGCCAGCAGCGCGGACAGGGGTGAAGCTTTCTTT.

CDR3 protein: CASSEEGLAGGEQFF. DNA for the CDR3: TGTGCCAGCAGTGAAGAGGGACTAGCGGGAGGTGAGCAGTTCTTC. The chain joins TRBV6-4 to TRBJ2-1; 15 nucleotides agree with TRBD2. V was pared by 3 bases and J by 9 bases, with 3 bases of the junction left unmatched. CDR3 length: 15 residues. CDR1 and CDR2 from the germline V gene are MRHNA and SNTAGT.

V usage is TRBV11-2 and J usage is TRBJ2-2; D possibly corresponds to TRBD1 (5 bases). Germline V gene lookup returns CDR1 SGHAT and CDR2 FQNNGV. V gave up 7 bases and J gave up 3 bases, with 12 bases separating them. The CDR3 is 14 residues long. The CDR3 nucleotides are TGTGCCAGCAATTATCCGACAGACACCGGGGAGCTGTTTTTT. Encoded protein: CASNYPTDTGELFF.

This chain links TRBV4-1 with TRBJ1-2, with D hard to call. CDR3 length equals 13 residues. Deletions cut 5 bases from V and 2 bases from J, with 9 bases between. CDR1 and CDR2 (germline): MGHRA, YSYEKL. Written as DNA, the CDR3 is TGCGCCAGCAGCGATACTAGGAACTATGGCTACACCTTC. It is translated as CASSDTRNYGYTF.